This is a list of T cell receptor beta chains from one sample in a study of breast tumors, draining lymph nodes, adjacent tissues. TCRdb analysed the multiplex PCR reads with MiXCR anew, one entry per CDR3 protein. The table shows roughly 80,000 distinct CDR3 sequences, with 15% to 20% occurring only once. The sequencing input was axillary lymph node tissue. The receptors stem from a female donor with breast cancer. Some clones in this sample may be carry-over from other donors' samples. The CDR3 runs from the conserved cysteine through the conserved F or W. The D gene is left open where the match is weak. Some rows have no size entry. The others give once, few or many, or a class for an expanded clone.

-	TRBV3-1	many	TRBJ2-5	CASSQGGLRQETQYF	TGTGCCAGCAGCCAAGGGGGACTCCGCCAAGAGACCCAGTACTTC
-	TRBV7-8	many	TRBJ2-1	CASSLTPLSSYNEQFF	TGTGCCAGCAGCTTAACCCCGCTTAGTTCCTACAATGAGCAGTTCTTC
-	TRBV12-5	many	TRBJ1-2	CASGLVPSRAGDYGYTF	TGTGCTAGTGGTTTGGTACCGTCGAGGGCAGGGGACTATGGCTACACCTTC
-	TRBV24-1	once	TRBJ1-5	CATSFSANQPQHF	TGTGCCACCAGTTTCTCGGCTAATCAGCCCCAGCATTTT
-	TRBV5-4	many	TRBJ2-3	CASSTVGERDTQYF	TGTGCCAGCAGCACCGTTGGGGAGCGAGATACGCAGTATTTT
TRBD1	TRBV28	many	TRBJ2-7	CASSLRGQDHEQYF	TGTGCCAGCAGTCTAAGGGGGCAGGACCACGAGCAGTACTTC
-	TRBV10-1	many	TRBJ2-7	CASRTGEQYF	TGCGCCAGCCGGACGGGCGAGCAGTACTTC
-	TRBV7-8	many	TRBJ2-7	CASSHQGSYEQYF	TGTGCCAGCAGCCATCAGGGGTCCTACGAGCAGTACTTC
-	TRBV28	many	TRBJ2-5	CASQGTETQYF	TGTGCCAGCCAGGGAACAGAGACCCAGTACTTC
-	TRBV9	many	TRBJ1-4	CASSVGRTRTNEKLFF	TGTGCCAGCAGCGTGGGACGGACGAGGACTAATGAAAAACTGTTTTTT
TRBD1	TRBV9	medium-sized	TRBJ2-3	CASSEETGYTDTQYF	TGTGCCAGCAGCGAAGAGACAGGGTATACAGATACGCAGTATTTT
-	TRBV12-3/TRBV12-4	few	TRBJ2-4	CASTEGGGGKNIQYF	TGTGCCAGCACCGAGGGAGGAGGAGGCAAAAACATTCAGTACTTC
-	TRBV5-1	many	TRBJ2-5	CASSLRAQTQYF	TGCGCCAGCAGCTTGAGGGCGCAGACCCAGTACTTC
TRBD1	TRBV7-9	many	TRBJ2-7	CASSLASGQGGEQYF	TGTGCCAGCAGCTTAGCAAGCGGACAGGGTGGCGAGCAGTACTTC
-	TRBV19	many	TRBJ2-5	CASSGKQRAYQETQYF	TGTGCCAGTAGTGGGAAGCAGCGGGCCTACCAAGAGACCCAGTACTTC
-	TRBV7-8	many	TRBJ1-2	CASSLPETYGYTF	TGTGCCAGCAGCTTGCCAGAGACTTATGGCTACACCTTC
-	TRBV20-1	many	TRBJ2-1	CSARYRSGLGVGEQFF	TGCAGTGCTAGATACCGGTCGGGGTTGGGCGTGGGTGAGCAGTTCTTC
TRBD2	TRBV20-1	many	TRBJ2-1	CSARDRHLAGVRNEQFF	TGCAGTGCTAGAGATCGGCACCTAGCGGGAGTTCGGAATGAGCAGTTCTTC
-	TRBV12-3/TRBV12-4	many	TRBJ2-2	CASSFSQGSSGELFF	TGTGCCAGCAGTTTTTCCCAGGGTTCGTCCGGGGAGCTGTTTTTT
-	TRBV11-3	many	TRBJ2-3	CASSLYLRGGSDTQYF	TGTGCCAGCAGCTTATACCTACGGGGCGGGTCAGATACGCAGTATTTT
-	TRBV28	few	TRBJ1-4	CASTRGREEKLFF	TGTGCCAGCACCAGGGGCAGGGAGGAAAAACTGTTTTTT
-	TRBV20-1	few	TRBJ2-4	CSARASIAKNIQYF	TGCAGTGCTAGGGCCTCGATAGCCAAAAACATTCAGTACTTC
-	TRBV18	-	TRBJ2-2	CASSPLRESTGELFF	TGTGCCAGCTCACCACTCAGGGAATCTACCGGGGAGCTGTTTTTT
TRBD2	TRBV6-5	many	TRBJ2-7	CASSSSPGLAGVGTYEQYF	TGTGCCAGCAGCTCCTCCCCGGGACTAGCGGGAGTAGGGACCTACGAGCAGTACTTC
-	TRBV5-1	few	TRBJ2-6	CASSPGRAAGANVLTF	TGCGCCAGCAGCCCGGGACGGGCAGCCGGGGCCAACGTCCTGACTTTC
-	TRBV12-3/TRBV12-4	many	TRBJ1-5	CASSLAFGRNQPQHF	TGTGCCAGCAGTTTAGCTTTCGGCAGAAATCAGCCCCAGCATTTT
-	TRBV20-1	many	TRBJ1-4	CSARRTVATNEKLFF	TGCAGTGCTAGAAGGACAGTCGCAACTAATGAAAAACTGTTTTTT
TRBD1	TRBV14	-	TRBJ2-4	CASSQVQGALAKNIQYF	TGTGCCAGCAGCCAAGTTCAGGGGGCTCTAGCCAAAAACATTCAGTACTTC
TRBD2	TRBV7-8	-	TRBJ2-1	CASSLEASGTIYSEQSF	TGTGCCAGCAGCTTAGAGGCTAGCGGGACCATCTACAGTGAGCAGTCCTTC
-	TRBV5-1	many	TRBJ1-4	CASSLAETDSEKLFF	TGCGCCAGCAGCTTGGCCGAGACCGACTCTGAAAAACTGTTTTTT
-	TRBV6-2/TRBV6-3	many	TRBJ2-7	CASKTFDEQYF	TGTGCCAGCAAAACGTTTGACGAGCAGTACTTC
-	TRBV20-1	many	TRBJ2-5	CSATRTGETQYF	TGCAGTGCCACAAGGACGGGAGAGACCCAGTACTTC
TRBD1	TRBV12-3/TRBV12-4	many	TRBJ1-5	CASSPTTGAGNQPQHF	TGTGCCAGCAGCCCAACGACAGGGGCGGGCAATCAGCCCCAGCATTTT
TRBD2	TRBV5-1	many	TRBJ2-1	CASRREEGKGEQFF	TGCGCCAGCAGGCGGGAGGAAGGTAAAGGTGAGCAGTTCTTC
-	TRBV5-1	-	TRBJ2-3	CASSFRIASPTDTQYF	TGCGCCAGCAGCTTCCGGATCGCGTCGCCCACAGATACGCAGTATTTT
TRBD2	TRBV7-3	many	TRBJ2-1	CASSLTSGRQNEQFF	TGTGCCAGCAGCTTAACTAGCGGGAGGCAGAATGAGCAGTTCTTC
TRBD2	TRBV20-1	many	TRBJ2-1	CSARGPRLAGGEEQFF	TGCAGTGCTAGAGGTCCCAGACTAGCGGGAGGTGAAGAGCAGTTCTTC
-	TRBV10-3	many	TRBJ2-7	CAISESSSYEQYF	TGTGCCATCAGTGAGTCCAGCTCCTACGAGCAGTACTTC
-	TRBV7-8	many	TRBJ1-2	CASSLALAGTGSSGYTF	TGTGCCAGCAGCTTAGCGCTTGCAGGGACTGGTTCATCTGGCTACACCTTC
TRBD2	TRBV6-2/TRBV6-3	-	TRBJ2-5	CASSYSASGRWEETQYF	TGTGCCAGCAGTTACTCGGCTAGCGGGAGGTGGGAAGAGACCCAGTACTTC
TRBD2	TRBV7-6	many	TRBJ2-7	CASSRTSGREQYF	TGTGCCAGCAGCCGGACTAGCGGGAGGGAGCAGTACTTC
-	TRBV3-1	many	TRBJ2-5	CASSQAGTGGRETQYF	TGTGCCAGCAGCCAAGCCGGGACCGGGGGCCGAGAGACCCAGTACTTC
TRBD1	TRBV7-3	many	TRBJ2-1	CASSLGQGPFNEQFF	TGTGCCAGCAGCCTGGGACAGGGGCCTTTCAATGAGCAGTTCTTC
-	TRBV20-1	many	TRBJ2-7	CSARDSYRPYEQYF	TGCAGTGCTAGAGATTCGTACAGGCCCTACGAGCAGTACTTC
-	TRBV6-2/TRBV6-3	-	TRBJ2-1	CASLVAGTNEQFF	TGTGCCAGTTTAGTTGCGGGAACGAATGAGCAGTTCTTC
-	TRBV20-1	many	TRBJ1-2	CSATDSNYGYTF	TGCAGTGCTACGGACTCTAACTATGGCTACACCTTC
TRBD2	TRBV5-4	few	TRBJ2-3	CASSLGGLAGELDTQYF	TGTGCCAGCAGCTTAGGTGGGCTAGCGGGAGAGTTAGATACGCAGTATTTT
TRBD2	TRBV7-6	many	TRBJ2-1	CASSPSGGGYNEQFF	TGTGCCAGCAGCCCGAGCGGGGGTGGCTACAATGAGCAGTTCTTC
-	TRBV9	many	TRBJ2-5	CASSVGTQETQYF	TGTGCCAGCAGCGTAGGGACCCAAGAGACCCAGTACTTC
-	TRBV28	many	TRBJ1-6	CASSRPQGITLHF	TGTGCCAGCAGCCGCCCACAGGGAATAACCCTCCACTTT
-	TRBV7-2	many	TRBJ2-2	CASSLRTELSGELFF	TGTGCCAGCAGCTTACGGACAGAACTGTCCGGGGAGCTGTTTTTT
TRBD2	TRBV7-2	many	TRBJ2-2	CASTSGTSGRATGELFF	TGTGCCAGCACCTCCGGGACTAGCGGGAGGGCCACCGGGGAGCTGTTTTTT
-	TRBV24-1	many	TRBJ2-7	CATSDSGRASYEQYF	TGTGCCACCAGTGATTCTGGGCGCGCCAGCTACGAGCAGTACTTC
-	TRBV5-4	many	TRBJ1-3	CASSLEGTGNTIYF	TGTGCCAGCAGCTTGGAGGGGACTGGAAACACCATATATTTT
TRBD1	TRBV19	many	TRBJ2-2	CASSIYRGRNTGELFF	TGTGCCAGTAGTATATACAGGGGGCGGAACACCGGGGAGCTGTTTTTT
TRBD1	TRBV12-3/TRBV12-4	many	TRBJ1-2	CASSTGANYGYTF	TGTGCCAGCAGTACAGGGGCGAACTATGGCTACACCTTC
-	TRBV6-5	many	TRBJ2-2	CASEGSGAGELFF	TGTGCCAGCGAGGGGAGTGGAGCCGGGGAGCTGTTTTTT